This T cell receptor beta chain was recorded in a study of blood T cell repertoires in COVID-19 (dated by TCRdb to the early 2020s). Looking at the study overall: Collaborator samples came from the United States, Italy and Spain and covered acute and convalescent phases of COVID-19. The prospective study material was composed of cDNA or gDNA derived from T cells, B-cell-depleted T cells, or PBMCs. The dataset comprised deeply sampled blood TCRbeta repertoires from subjects exposed to, actively infected with, or recovered from COVID-19. The repertoires were made available in a free public database intended to serve as a resource for research on the immune response to SARS-CoV-2. Samples came from the ongoing ImmuneRACE study (first 160 participants) plus 1,254 subjects from 6 global collaborators. Sample metadata almost always included a de-identified subject ID, COVID-19 status, age in years and sex. Where available, HLA class I and class II types were obtained from metadata supplied by the sample provider rather than from assay-based typing.

General study outcomes and caveats: How much clinical and demographic metadata was included differed by source and by participant, and the metadata was provided uncurated.

Participants in the prospective study were enrolled through a virtual design, were aged about 18 to 100 years, and lived in 24 United States geographic areas. To assign participants to cohorts, the prospective study relied on clinical history that participants themselves reported in a screening survey and a study questionnaire. Exposed participants were defined as having been in contact with someone with a PCR-confirmed or clinician-diagnosed COVID-19 case within 2 weeks of study entry. Each participant in the prospective study had whole blood, serum and a nasopharyngeal or oropharyngeal swab collected by mobile phlebotomists. Additional blood draws and questionnaires over an approximately two-month period could optionally be provided by prospective study participants. Before DNA extraction, prospective study blood samples were shipped either frozen or at room temperature. Counted from cysteine to phenylalanine, this CDR3 has 15 amino acids. Only the CDR3 DNA is retained, 45 bases long and in frame from the first base. Compared with germline, V lacks 1 base and J lacks 4 bases; bases without a gene match: 1. For CDR1 and CDR2, the germline V gene lists MGHRA and YSYEKL.

TCRbeta CDR3 regions were amplified from genomic DNA by means of the immunoSEQ Assay, a bias-controlled multiplex PCR. In the source study's methods: Nucleated cell counts per sample were estimated from amplification of reference gene primers within the assay. To quantify the absolute abundance of each unique TCRbeta CDR3 rearrangement, sequence reads were collapsed and filtered. For each sample, productive Simpson clonality was calculated as the square root of Simpson's diversity index across productive rearrangements. The source is immuneACCESS, and TCRdb retained only in-frame sequences with V and J called. Part of the clones is not carried over; for the studies checked, unresolved V genes explain less than half of this, and the remainder is unexplained. From that table come the V and J calls and clone size; the DNA was used to work out D and trimming. For this sample there are roughly 400,000 clones; about 88% appear just once. The ten top clones hold approximately 1.5% of the sample.

About this clone: Its antigen is still unknown. The input lacks base qualities; no much larger clone sits a single base away.

Rearrangement joined TRBV4-1 to TRBJ2-2; 9 middle bases align to TRBD2. The sequencing sample was made of PBMCs or T cells enriched from blood (not recorded which). The clonotype comes from a woman aged 18-29 years who had been exposed to COVID-19. The bases read TGCGCCAGCAGCCAAGCTAGCGGGGCCACCGGGGAGCTGTTTTTT. It specifies CASSQASGATGELFF.